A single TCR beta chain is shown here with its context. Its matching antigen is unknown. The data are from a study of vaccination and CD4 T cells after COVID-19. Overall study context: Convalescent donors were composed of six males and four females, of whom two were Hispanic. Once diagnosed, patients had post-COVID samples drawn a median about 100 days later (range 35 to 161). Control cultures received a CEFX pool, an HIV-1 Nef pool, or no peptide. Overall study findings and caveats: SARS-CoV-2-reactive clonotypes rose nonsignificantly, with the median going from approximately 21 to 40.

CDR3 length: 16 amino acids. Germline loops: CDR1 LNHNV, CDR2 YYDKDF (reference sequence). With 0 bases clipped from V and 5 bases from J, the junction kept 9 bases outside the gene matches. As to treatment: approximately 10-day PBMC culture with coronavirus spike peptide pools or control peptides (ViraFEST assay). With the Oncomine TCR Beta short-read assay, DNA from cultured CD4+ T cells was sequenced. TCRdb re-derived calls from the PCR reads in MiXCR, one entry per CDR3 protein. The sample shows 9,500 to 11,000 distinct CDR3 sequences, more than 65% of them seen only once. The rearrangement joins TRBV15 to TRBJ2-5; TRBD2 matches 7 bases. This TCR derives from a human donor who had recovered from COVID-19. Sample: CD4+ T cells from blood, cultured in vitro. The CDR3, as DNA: TGTGCCACCAGCAGAGATCGTGGGGGGGGGTCGGAGACCCAGTACTTC. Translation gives CATSRDRGGGSETQYF.